The T cell receptor beta chain described here comes from a study of CD8+ T cells in alopecia areata. On the study more broadly: Treated individuals took tofacitinib by mouth, 5 to 10 mg twice daily.

cDNA prepared by RNA extraction and subsequent reverse transcription served as the template for sequencing. Some clones are missing from TCRdb's copy, which holds only in-frame ones; the method was immunoSEQ multiplex PCR. The table lists 100,000 to 150,000 clones, around two fifths of them singletons, with 3.1% in the top ten. Germline CDR1 is SGHTA and CDR2 is FQGNSA. This CDR3 has 18 amino acids. The trim removed 2 bases at V and 0 bases at J, leaving 10 bases unmatched. Details on this clone: What it recognizes is unknown.

Whole-study results and caveats: Lesional scalp exceeded normal scalp in clonality, especially in alopecia totalis/universalis.

Both peripheral blood and punch biopsies of lesional scalp skin were obtained from patients who had alopecia areata. This sequence originates from a human donor with alopecia areata. This rearrangement joins TRBV7-2 to TRBJ2-3, with TRBD2 identical over 8 bases. Sequencing used CD4+ T cells sorted from blood. CDR3 nucleotides: TGTGCCAGCAGCTTATCCAGCGGGGGAGGACTTAGCACAGATACGCAGTATTTT. It yields the protein CASSLSSGGGLSTDTQYF.